This record looks at one T cell receptor beta chain sequence and its context. Its specificity is not known. The sample is drawn from a study of CD8+ T cells in alopecia areata. Study conclusions and caveats: Scalp and blood samples kept many expanded lesional clones throughout tofacitinib. Clonality in lesional scalp, especially alopecia totalis/universalis, exceeded that of normal scalp.

Sequencing relied on a cDNA template that was reverse transcribed from extracted RNA. TCRdb keeps only in-frame clones here, not all; method: immunoSEQ multiplex PCR. The table lists 150,000 to 200,000 clones, roughly 58% of them singletons, with 16% in the top ten. The ends lost 7 bases at V and 4 bases at J; junction bases unmatched: 6. The CDR3 runs 13 residues. Germline CDR1 is LNHDA and CDR2 is SQIVND (reference sequence). The treatment here: oral pan-JAK inhibitor, 5-10 mg twice daily. The sequence came from a human donor with alopecia areata. This chain joins TRBV19 and TRBJ1-1; 7 bases are shared with TRBD1. Sequenced here: CD4+ T cells sorted from blood, sampled at approximately week 56, from a patient treated with tofacitinib. CDR3 bases: TGTGCCAGTATACAGGGGCGTTCCACTGAAGCTTTCTTT. This codes for CASIQGRSTEAFF.